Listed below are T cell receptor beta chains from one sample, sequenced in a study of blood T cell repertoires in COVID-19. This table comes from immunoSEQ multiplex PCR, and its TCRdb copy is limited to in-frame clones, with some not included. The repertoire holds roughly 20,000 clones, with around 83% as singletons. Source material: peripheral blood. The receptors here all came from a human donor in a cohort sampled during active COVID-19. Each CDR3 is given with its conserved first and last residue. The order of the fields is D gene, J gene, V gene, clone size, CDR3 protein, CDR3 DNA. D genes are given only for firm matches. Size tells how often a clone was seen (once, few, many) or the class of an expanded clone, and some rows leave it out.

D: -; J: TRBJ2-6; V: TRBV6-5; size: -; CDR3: CATSRGQRANVLTF; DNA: TGTGCCACCAGCCGGGGTCAGAGGGCCAACGTCCTGACTTTC
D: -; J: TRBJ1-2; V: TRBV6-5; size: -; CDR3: CASRLRGGGYGYTF; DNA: TGTGCCAGCAGGCTCAGAGGCGGGGGCTATGGCTACACCTTC
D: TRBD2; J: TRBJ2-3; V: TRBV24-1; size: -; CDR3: CATSDLRPPTSGRGSPTDTQYF; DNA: TGTGCCACCAGTGATTTACGACCTCCGACTAGCGGGAGAGGGTCCCCCACAGATACGCAGTATTTT
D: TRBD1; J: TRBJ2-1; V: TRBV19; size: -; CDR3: CASSIDDTGVYNEQFF; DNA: TGTGCCAGTAGTATCGATGACACAGGGGTCTACAATGAGCAGTTCTTC
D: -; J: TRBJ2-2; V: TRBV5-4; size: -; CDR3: CASSLARVGGELFF; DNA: TGTGCCAGCAGCTTGGCCAGGGTAGGCGGGGAGCTGTTTTTT
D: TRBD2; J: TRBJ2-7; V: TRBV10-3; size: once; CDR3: CAISEPRGLAGNWEQYF; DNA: TGTGCCATCAGTGAACCTAGGGGCCTAGCGGGGAATTGGGAGCAGTACTTC
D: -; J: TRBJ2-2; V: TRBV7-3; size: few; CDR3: CASSSRTRGGAGELFF; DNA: TGTGCCAGCAGCTCTCGTACCCGGGGAGGCGCCGGGGAGCTGTTTTTT
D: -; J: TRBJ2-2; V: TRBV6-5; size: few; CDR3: CASSYGGGGDTGELFF; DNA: TGTGCCAGCAGTTACGGCGGAGGAGGGGACACCGGGGAGCTGTTTTTT
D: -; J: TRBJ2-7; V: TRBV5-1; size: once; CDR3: CASSLARGQGGEQYF; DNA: TGCGCCAGCAGCTTGGCCAGGGGGCAGGGAGGGGAGCAGTACTTC
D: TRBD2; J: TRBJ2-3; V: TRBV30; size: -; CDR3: CAWSGGLARKDTQYF; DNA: TGTGCCTGGAGTGGGGGACTAGCGAGAAAAGATACGCAGTATTTT
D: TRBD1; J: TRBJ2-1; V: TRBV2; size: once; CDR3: CASKGTGFNEQFF; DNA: TGTGCCAGCAAAGGGACAGGGTTCAATGAGCAGTTCTTC
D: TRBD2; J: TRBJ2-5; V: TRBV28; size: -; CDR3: CASSPGTSGSPEQETQYF; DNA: TGTGCCAGCAGTCCCGGGACTAGCGGGAGCCCGGAGCAAGAGACCCAGTACTTC
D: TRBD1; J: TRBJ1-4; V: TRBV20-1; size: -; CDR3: CSASSGTGYEKLFF; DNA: TGCAGTGCTAGTTCCGGGACAGGGTATGAAAAACTGTTTTTT
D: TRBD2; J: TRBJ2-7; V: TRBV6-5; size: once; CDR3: CASSSGLAPPYEQYF; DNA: TGTGCCAGCAGTTCCGGACTAGCCCCACCCTACGAGCAGTACTTC
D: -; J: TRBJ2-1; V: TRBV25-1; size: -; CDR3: CASSDLSRGSSYNEQFF; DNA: TGTGCCAGCAGTGATTTATCCCGGGGGAGCTCCTACAATGAGCAGTTCTTC
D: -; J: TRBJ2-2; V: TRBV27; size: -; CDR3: CASSWGTAGTGELFF; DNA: TGTGCCAGCAGTTGGGGCACCGCCGGCACCGGGGAGCTGTTTTTT
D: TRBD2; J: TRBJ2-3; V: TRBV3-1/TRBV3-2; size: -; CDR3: CASRFRGDGDTQYF; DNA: TGTGCCAGCAGATTCCGGGGGGACGGAGATACGCAGTATTTT
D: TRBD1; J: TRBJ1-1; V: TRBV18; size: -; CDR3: CASSSRNTGDTEAFF; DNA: TGTGCCAGCTCATCTAGGAATACAGGGGACACTGAAGCTTTCTTT
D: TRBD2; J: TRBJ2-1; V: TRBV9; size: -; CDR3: CASSGTSLPYNEQFF; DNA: TGTGCCAGCAGTGGGACTAGCCTTCCCTACAATGAGCAGTTCTTC
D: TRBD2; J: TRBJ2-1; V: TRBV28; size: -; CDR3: CASSTGTSGRMGNEQFF; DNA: TGTGCCAGCAGTACTGGGACTAGCGGGAGAATGGGCAATGAGCAGTTCTTC
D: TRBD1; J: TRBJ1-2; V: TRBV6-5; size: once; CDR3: CASSFRQGGYTF; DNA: TGTGCCAGCAGTTTCCGACAGGGAGGCTACACCTTC
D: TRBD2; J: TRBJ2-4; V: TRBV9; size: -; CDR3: CASSASGDKNIQYF; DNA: TGTGCCAGCAGCGCTAGCGGAGACAAAAACATTCAGTACTTC
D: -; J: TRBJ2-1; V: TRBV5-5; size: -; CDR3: CASSFKTTSYNEQFF; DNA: TGTGCCAGCAGCTTTAAGACTACCTCCTACAATGAGCAGTTCTTC
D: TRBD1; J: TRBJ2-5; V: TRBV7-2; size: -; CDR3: CASSLDRGWGQETQYF; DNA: TGTGCCAGCAGCCTCGACAGGGGTTGGGGGCAAGAGACCCAGTACTTC
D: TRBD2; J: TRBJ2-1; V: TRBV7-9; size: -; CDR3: CASSPGGGVAYNEQFF; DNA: TGTGCCAGCAGCCCTGGGGGAGGGGTGGCCTACAATGAGCAGTTCTTC
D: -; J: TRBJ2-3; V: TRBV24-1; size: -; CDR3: CATSDTSGARTDTQYF; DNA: TGTGCCACCAGTGATACTTCAGGGGCGCGCACAGATACGCAGTATTTT
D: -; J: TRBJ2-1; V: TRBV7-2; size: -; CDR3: CASSLDGSSLNNEQFF; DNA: TGTGCCAGCAGCTTAGATGGGAGTTCCCTAAACAATGAGCAGTTCTTC
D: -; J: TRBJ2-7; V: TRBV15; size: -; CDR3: CATSREQLVRNEQYF; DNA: TGTGCCACCAGCAGAGAACAACTAGTTCGTAACGAGCAGTACTTC
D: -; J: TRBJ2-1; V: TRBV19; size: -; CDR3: CASSPRQSLWNEQFF; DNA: TGTGCCAGTAGTCCACGACAGTCCCTCTGGAATGAGCAGTTCTTC
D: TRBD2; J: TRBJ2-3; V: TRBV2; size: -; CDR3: CASSREGTDTQYF; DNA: TGTGCCAGCTCTAGGGAGGGGACAGATACGCAGTATTTT
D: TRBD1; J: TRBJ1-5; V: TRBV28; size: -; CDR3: CASSFLPRSGQGFGFSNQPQHF; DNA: TGTGCCAGCAGTTTCCTCCCCCGCTCGGGACAGGGGTTCGGGTTTAGCAATCAGCCCCAGCATTTT
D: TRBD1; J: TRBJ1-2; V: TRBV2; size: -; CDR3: CASSGTGYGYTF; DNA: TGTGCCAGCAGTGGGACAGGGTACGGCTACACCTTC
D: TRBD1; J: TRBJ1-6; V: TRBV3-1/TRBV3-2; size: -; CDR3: CASSQRGQGNSPLHF; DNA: TGTGCCAGCAGCCAAAGGGGACAGGGAAATTCACCCCTCCACTTT
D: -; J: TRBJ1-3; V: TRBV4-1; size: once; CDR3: CASSQDRDNKNTIYF; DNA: TGCGCCAGCAGCCAGGACCGGGACAATAAAAACACCATATATTTT
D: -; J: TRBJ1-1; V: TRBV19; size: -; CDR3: CASSMREGKAFF; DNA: TGTGCCAGTAGTATGCGGGAGGGTAAAGCTTTCTTT
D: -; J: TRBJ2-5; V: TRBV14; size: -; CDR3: CASSQDGRRRETQYF; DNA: TGTGCCAGCAGCCAAGATGGAAGGAGAAGGGAGACCCAGTACTTC
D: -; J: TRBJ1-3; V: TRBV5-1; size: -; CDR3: CASRLLDSPSGNTIYF; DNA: TGCGCCAGCCGGCTCCTAGACAGTCCCTCTGGAAACACCATATATTTT
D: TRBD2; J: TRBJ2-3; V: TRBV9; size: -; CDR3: CASSVGSGRAEYTQYF; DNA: TGTGCCAGCAGCGTGGGGAGCGGGAGGGCCGAGTATACGCAGTATTTT
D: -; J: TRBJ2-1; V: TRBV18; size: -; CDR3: CASSPGAPYNEQFF; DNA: TGTGCCAGCTCACCGGGGGCGCCCTACAATGAGCAGTTCTTC
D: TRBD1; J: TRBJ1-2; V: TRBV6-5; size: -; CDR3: CASSYAGQGNYGYTF; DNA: TGTGCCAGCAGTTACGCCGGACAGGGGAACTATGGCTACACCTTC
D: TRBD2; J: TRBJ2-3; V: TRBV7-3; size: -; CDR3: CASSQPGTSADTQYF; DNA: TGTGCCAGCAGCCAACCCGGGACTAGCGCAGATACGCAGTATTTT